This T cell receptor (beta chain) emerged from a study of T cell repertoires in cytomegalovirus infection. Turning to the study itself: Both CMV infection and a matching HLA type were indicated by public TCR beta signatures. Study-wide results and caveats: In two of eight donors, the top clonotype was HLA-C-restricted CMV-specific.

Regarding this clonotype: Its antigen is unknown.

One entry per CDR3 protein, called by TCRdb with MiXCR from the reads. The sample consists of more than 200,000 distinct CDR3 sequences, approximately 10% of them appearing once. The CDR3 consists of 16 residues. Germline-derived CDR1 and CDR2 are SGHTA and FQGNSA. V shed 5 bases, J shed 8 bases, and the junction held 15 bases outside the gene matches. The chain couples TRBV7-2 to TRBJ2-1; 7 bases map to TRBD2. The specimen was PBMCs. This TCR was recovered from a human donor in good health (CMV status not recorded). Some clones in this sample may be carry-over from other donors' samples. The CDR3 DNA reads as TGTGCCAGCAGCGCGCAAGGGACTACCCGTGGAGATGAGCAGTTCTTC. It specifies CASSAQGTTRGDEQFF.